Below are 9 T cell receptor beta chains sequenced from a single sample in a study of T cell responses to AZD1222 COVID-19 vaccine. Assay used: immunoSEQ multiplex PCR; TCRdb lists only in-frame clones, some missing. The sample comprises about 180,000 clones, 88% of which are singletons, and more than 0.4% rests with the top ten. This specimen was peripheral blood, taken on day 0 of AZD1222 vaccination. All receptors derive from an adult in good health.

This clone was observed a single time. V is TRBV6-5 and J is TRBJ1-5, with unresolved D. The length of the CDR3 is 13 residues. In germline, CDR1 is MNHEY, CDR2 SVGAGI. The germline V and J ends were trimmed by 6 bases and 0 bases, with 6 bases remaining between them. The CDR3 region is CASRDVSNQPQHF. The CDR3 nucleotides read TGTGCCAGCAGGGACGTTAGCAATCAGCCCCAGCATTTT.

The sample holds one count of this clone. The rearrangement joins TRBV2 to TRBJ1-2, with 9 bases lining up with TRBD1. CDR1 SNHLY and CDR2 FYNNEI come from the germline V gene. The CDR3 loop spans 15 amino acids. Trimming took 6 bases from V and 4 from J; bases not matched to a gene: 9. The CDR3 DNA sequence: TGTGCCAGCAGAGACAGGGGGGCTCGCGCCTATGGCTACACCTTC. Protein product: CASRDRGARAYGYTF.

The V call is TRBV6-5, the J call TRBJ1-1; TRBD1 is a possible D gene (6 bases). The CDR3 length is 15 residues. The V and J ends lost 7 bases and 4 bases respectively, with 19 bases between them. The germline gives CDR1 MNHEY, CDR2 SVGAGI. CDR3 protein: CASKIGAGAGTEAFF. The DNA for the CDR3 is TGTGCCAGCAAGATAGGGGCAGGGGCGGGCACTGAAGCTTTCTTT.

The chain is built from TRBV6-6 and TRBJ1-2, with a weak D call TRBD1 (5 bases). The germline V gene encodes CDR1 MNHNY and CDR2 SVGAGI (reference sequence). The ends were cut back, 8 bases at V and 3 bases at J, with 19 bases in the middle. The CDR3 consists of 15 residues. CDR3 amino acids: CASLSGPTSYYGYTF. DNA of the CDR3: TGTGCCAGCCTTTCGGGACCGACTTCATACTATGGCTACACCTTC.

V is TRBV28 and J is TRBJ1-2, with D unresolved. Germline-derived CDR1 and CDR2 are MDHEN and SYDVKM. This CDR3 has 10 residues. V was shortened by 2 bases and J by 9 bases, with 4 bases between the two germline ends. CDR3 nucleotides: TGTGCCAGCAGTTTAGGGAGCTACACCTTC. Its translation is CASSLGSYTF.

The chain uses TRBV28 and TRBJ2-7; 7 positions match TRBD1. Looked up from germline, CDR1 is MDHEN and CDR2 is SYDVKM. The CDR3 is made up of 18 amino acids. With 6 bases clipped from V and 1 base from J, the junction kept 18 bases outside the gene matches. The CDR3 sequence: CASSLRGHRDSFSYEQYF. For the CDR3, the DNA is TGTGCCAGCAGCCTCCGAGGTCACCGGGACAGTTTTTCCTACGAGCAGTACTTC.

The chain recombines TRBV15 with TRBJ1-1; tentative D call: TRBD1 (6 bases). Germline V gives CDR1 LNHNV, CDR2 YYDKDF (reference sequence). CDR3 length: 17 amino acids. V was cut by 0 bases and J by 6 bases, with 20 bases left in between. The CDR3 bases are TGTGCCACCAGCAGAGACCCTTCGGCCCCCAGACAGGCTGAAGCTTTCTTT. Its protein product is CATSRDPSAPRQAEAFF.

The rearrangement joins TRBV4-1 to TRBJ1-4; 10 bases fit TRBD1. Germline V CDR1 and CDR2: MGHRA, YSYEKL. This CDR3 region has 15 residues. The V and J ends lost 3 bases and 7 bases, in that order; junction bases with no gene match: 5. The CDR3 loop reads CASSQPGQGIEKLFF. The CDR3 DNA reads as TGCGCCAGCAGCCAGCCGGGACAGGGGATTGAAAAACTGTTTTTT.

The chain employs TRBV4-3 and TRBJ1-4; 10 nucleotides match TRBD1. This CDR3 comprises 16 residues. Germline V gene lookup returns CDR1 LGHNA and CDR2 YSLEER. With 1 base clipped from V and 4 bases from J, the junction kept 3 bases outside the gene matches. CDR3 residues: CASSQGQGARNEKLFF. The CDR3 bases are TGCGCCAGCAGCCAAGGACAGGGGGCGCGTAATGAAAAACTGTTTTTT.